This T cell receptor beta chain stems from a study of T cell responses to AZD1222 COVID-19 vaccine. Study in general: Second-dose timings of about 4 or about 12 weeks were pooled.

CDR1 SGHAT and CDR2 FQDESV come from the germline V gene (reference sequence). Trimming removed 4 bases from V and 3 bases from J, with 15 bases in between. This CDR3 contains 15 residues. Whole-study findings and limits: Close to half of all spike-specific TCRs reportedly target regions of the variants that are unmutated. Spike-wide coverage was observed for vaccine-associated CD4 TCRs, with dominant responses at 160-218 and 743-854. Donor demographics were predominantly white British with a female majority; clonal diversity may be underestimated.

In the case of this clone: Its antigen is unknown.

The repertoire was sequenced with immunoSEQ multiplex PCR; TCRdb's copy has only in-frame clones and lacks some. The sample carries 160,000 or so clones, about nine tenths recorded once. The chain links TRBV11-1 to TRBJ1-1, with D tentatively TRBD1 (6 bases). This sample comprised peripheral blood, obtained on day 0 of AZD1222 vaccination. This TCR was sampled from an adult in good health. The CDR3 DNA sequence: TGTGCCAGCAGCTCCACCGGGACACACTACACTGAAGCTTTCTTT. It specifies CASSSTGTHYTEAFF.